These 10 T cell receptor beta chains originate from one sample sequenced in a study of T-cell memory formation after mild COVID-19. TCRdb called the 5' RACE reads again in MiXCR, with one record for every CDR3 protein. The sample has some 260,000 distinct CDR3 sequences; 15% to 20% are singletons. Sequencing was done on a sample of PBMCs or a T cell subset sorted from them (not recorded which). The receptor set was obtained from a young man who had mild COVID-19 (a few samples of this study predate the infection). Cell type and time point are not known.

This clonotype has just a few counts. The rearrangement joins TRBV5-1 to TRBJ2-6; possible D gene TRBD1, 6 bases. Per the germline V gene, CDR1 is SGHRS and CDR2 is YFSETQ. With 3 bases removed from V and 2 bases from J, the gap between germline ends came to 9 bases. The CDR3 length is 15 residues. The CDR3 loop is CASSYNRAGANVLTF. CDR3 bases: TGCGCCAGCAGCTACAACAGGGCTGGGGCCAACGTCCTGACTTTC.

The genes are TRBV7-8 and TRBJ1-5; D unclear. CDR1 and CDR2 (germline): SGHVS, FQNEAQ. This CDR3 spans 15 amino acids. Deletions cut 4 bases from V and 3 bases from J, with 13 bases between. CDR3 protein: CASSSTRHINQPQHF. DNA of the CDR3: TGTGCCAGCAGCTCCACCAGACACATCAATCAGCCCCAGCATTTT.

V is TRBV21-1 and J is TRBJ1-6. TRBV21-1 is tagged as a pseudogene. The CDR3 contains 15 residues. CDR3 in DNA: TGTGCCAGCAGCAGACCGACTGGAGAGGATTCACCCCTCCACTTT. As protein: CASSRPTGEDSPLHF.

The chain recombines TRBV18 with TRBJ2-1, with D perhaps TRBD1 (6 bases). Between the trimmed V and J ends, which lost 4 bases and 4 bases, there was a span of 11 bases. In germline, CDR1 is KGHSH, CDR2 LQKENI. This CDR3 is built from 14 residues. CDR3 sequence: CASSLRDNYNEQFF. The CDR3 bases are TGTGCCAGCTCACTCCGGGACAATTACAATGAGCAGTTCTTC.

This clonotype has just a few counts. V usage is TRBV14 and J usage is TRBJ2-1, with 10 positions matching TRBD2. The CDR3 loop spans 15 amino acids. The germline V gene encodes CDR1 SGHDN and CDR2 FVKESK. V was clipped by 4 bases and J by 4 bases; unmatched bases: 4. The CDR3: CASSLSGGYYNEQFF. For the CDR3, the DNA is TGTGCCAGCAGCCTTAGCGGGGGGTATTACAATGAGCAGTTCTTC.

The chain combines TRBV6-2 or TRBV6-3 with TRBJ2-3; 14 bases are a match to TRBD2. The J segment lost 11 bases and the V segment lost 6 bases, leaving 10 bases of the junction unmatched. The CDR3 covers 15 residues. Germline V CDR1 and CDR2: MNHEY, SVGEGT. CDR3 loop: CASRPGTSGGPKQYF. DNA for the CDR3: TGTGCCAGCAGGCCCGGGACTAGCGGGGGCCCTAAGCAGTATTTT.

V is TRBV9 and J is TRBJ1-6; 7 bases line up with TRBD1. Germline V gene data show CDR1 as SGDLS and CDR2 as YYNGEE. The CDR3 totals 18 residues. The V segment lost 0 bases and the J segment 7 bases; nucleotides outside the gene matches: 13. The CDR3 reads CASSVGGGRGYLNSPLHF. The CDR3 DNA is TGTGCCAGCAGCGTAGGGGGAGGCAGGGGGTATTTGAATTCACCCCTCCACTTT.

The chain carries TRBV6-1 and TRBJ1-5; D is undetermined. V dropped 1 base and J dropped 0 bases, with 4 bases sitting between them. The CDR3 is made up of 14 amino acids. CDR1 and CDR2 from the germline V gene are MNHNS and SASEGT. In DNA form, the CDR3 reads TGTGCCAGCAGTGAAGGAGGTAGCAATCAGCCCCAGCATTTT. Protein sequence: CASSEGGSNQPQHF.

The chain joins TRBV30 to TRBJ1-1; D is ambiguous. This CDR3 is built from 13 residues. Germline CDR1 GTSNPN, CDR2 SVGIG (reference sequence). The V and J ends lost 3 bases and 4 bases respectively, with 12 bases between them. CDR3: CAWRAFAGTEAFF. CDR3 nucleotides: TGTGCCTGGAGGGCCTTCGCCGGCACTGAAGCTTTCTTT.

This clonotype was observed a few times. The CDR3 spells CASRSIPRSYNEQFF. The DNA of the CDR3 is TGTGCCAGCAGGTCCATCCCCCGCTCCTACAATGAGCAGTTCTTC. V is TRBV6-2 or TRBV6-3 and J is TRBJ2-1; no clear D. The CDR3 totals 15 residues. V lost 6 bases to trimming and J lost 0 bases, with 12 bases between them. The germline V gene has CDR1 MNHEY and CDR2 SVGEGT.